This T cell receptor (beta chain) was profiled in a study of shared clonotypes between healthy human individuals. Some clones are missing from TCRdb's copy, which holds only in-frame ones; the method was immunoSEQ multiplex PCR. The profile shows 2 million or so clones, about 95% of them singletons. As regards this clone: Other DNA sequences in this specimen translate into the identical CDR3.

The CDR3 covers 13 residues. Germline assignment: CDR1 MDHEN and CDR2 SYDVKM. Trimming left V 3 bases short and J 1 base short, with 7 bases between. The chain recombines TRBV28 with TRBJ2-7, with a tentative D call TRBD2 (5 bases). This clonotype was sampled from a man in his late teens or twenties in good health. The sample comprised naive CD4+ T cells sorted from blood. The subset was: CD45RA+ positively selected. The chain's CDR3 is CASSFSGSYEQYF. CDR3 coding DNA: TGTGCCAGCAGTTTTTCGGGATCCTACGAGCAGTACTTC.